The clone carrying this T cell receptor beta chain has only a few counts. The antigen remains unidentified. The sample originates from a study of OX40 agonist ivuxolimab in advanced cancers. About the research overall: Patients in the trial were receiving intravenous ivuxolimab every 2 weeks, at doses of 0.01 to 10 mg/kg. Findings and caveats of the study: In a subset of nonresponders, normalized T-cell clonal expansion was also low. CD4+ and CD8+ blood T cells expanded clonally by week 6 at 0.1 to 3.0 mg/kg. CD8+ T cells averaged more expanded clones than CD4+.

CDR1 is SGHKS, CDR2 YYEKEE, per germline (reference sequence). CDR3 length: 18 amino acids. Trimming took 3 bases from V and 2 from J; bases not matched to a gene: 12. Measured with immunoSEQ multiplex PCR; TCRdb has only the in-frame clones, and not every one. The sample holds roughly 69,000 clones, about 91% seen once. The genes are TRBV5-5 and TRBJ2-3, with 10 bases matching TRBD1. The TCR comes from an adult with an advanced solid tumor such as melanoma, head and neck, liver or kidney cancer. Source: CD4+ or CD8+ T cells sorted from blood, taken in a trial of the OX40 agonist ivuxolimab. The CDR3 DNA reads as TGTGCCAGCAGCTGTGACGACCCGGGACAGGGGTTCACAGATACGCAGTATTTT. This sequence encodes CASSCDDPGQGFTDTQYF.